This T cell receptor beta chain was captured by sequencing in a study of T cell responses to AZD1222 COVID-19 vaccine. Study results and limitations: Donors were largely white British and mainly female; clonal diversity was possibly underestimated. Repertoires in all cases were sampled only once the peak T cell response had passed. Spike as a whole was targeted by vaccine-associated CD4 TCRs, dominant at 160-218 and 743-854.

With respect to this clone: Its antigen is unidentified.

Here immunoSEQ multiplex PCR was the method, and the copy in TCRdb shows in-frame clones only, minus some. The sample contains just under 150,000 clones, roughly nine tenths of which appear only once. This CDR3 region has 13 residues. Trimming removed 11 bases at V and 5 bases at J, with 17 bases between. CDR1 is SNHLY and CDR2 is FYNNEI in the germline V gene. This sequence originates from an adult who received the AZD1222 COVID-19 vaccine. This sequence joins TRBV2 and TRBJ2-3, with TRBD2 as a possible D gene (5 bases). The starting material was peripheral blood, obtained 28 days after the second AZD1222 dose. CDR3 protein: CAVDGVAVDTQYF. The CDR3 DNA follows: TGTGCCGTAGACGGGGTGGCGGTAGATACGCAGTATTTT.